This is a list of T cell receptor beta chains from one sample in a study of cytomegalovirus exposure and HLA in healthy donors. Sequenced by immunoSEQ multiplex PCR; TCRdb stores in-frame clones only, minus some. The table has 75,000 to 95,000 clones, about 88% seen once; the top ten hold roughly 2.2%. The sequencing sample was made of PBMCs. These receptors came from a man aged 18 to 35 in good health and CMV-seronegative. Both conserved end residues are part of each CDR3. The D gene is left open where the match is weak. Only part of the rows carry a size: once, few, many, or a class if the clone is expanded.

d_gene: TRBD1; j_gene: TRBJ1-1; abundance: .; v_gene: TRBV15; CDR3aa: CATSRKTGTGGTEAFF; CDR3nt: TGTGCCACCAGCAGAAAGACCGGGACAGGGGGTACTGAAGCTTTCTTT
d_gene: TRBD1; j_gene: TRBJ1-2; abundance: .; v_gene: TRBV4-1; CDR3aa: CASSQTTGGGSYGYTF; CDR3nt: TGCGCCAGCAGCCAAACGACAGGGGGAGGGAGCTATGGCTACACCTTC
d_gene: .; j_gene: TRBJ1-1; abundance: .; v_gene: TRBV4-1; CDR3aa: CASSHPRTVPNEAFF; CDR3nt: TGCGCCAGCAGCCATCCCCGGACAGTACCTAATGAAGCTTTCTTT
d_gene: TRBD2; j_gene: TRBJ2-7; abundance: few; v_gene: TRBV15; CDR3aa: CATSTSLLAGPSYEQYF; CDR3nt: TGTGCCACCAGCACGAGCCTCCTAGCGGGGCCTTCCTACGAGCAGTACTTC
d_gene: TRBD1; j_gene: TRBJ1-1; abundance: .; v_gene: TRBV27; CDR3aa: CASSIRTGLEAFF; CDR3nt: TGTGCCAGCAGTATCCGGACAGGACTCGAAGCTTTCTTT
d_gene: .; j_gene: TRBJ2-3; abundance: few; v_gene: TRBV27; CDR3aa: CASSLTSGRTDTQYF; CDR3nt: TGTGCCAGCAGTTTAACTTCAGGGAGGACAGATACGCAGTATTTT
d_gene: .; j_gene: TRBJ1-1; abundance: few; v_gene: TRBV10-3; CDR3aa: CAISEVQGSNTEAFF; CDR3nt: TGTGCCATCAGTGAGGTACAGGGTTCGAACACTGAAGCTTTCTTT
d_gene: TRBD1; j_gene: TRBJ1-4; abundance: .; v_gene: TRBV18; CDR3aa: CASSPETGDRVKLFF; CDR3nt: TGTGCCAGCTCACCCGAAACAGGGGACAGAGTAAAACTGTTTTTT
d_gene: .; j_gene: TRBJ2-7; abundance: .; v_gene: TRBV19; CDR3aa: CASSIGGGRTYEQYF; CDR3nt: TGTGCCAGTAGTATAGGAGGTGGGAGGACCTACGAGCAGTACTTC
d_gene: TRBD1; j_gene: TRBJ1-5; abundance: .; v_gene: TRBV7-9; CDR3aa: CASSSGGWDQPQHF; CDR3nt: TGTGCCAGCAGCTCAGGGGGTTGGGATCAGCCCCAGCATTTT
d_gene: .; j_gene: TRBJ1-5; abundance: .; v_gene: TRBV30; CDR3aa: CAWSGQALGPQHF; CDR3nt: TGTGCCTGGAGTGGACAGGCCCTTGGGCCCCAGCATTTT
d_gene: .; j_gene: TRBJ2-2; abundance: .; v_gene: TRBV10-1; CDR3aa: CASSEYREGAGELFF; CDR3nt: TGCGCCAGCAGTGAATACAGGGAAGGGGCCGGGGAGCTGTTTTTT
d_gene: TRBD2; j_gene: TRBJ2-3; abundance: .; v_gene: TRBV11-3; CDR3aa: CASSFTLSGRVDTQYF; CDR3nt: TGTGCCAGCAGCTTCACCCTTAGCGGGAGAGTAGATACGCAGTATTTT
d_gene: .; j_gene: TRBJ1-5; abundance: .; v_gene: TRBV27; CDR3aa: CASSLEKTHNQPQHF; CDR3nt: TGTGCCAGCAGTTTAGAGAAGACTCACAATCAGCCCCAGCATTTT
d_gene: TRBD1; j_gene: TRBJ2-7; abundance: .; v_gene: TRBV27; CDR3aa: CASSLTGGEQYF; CDR3nt: TGTGCCAGCAGTTTAACAGGGGGCGAGCAGTACTTC
d_gene: .; j_gene: TRBJ1-1; abundance: .; v_gene: TRBV28; CDR3aa: CASRPQQGGTEAFF; CDR3nt: TGTGCCAGCAGGCCTCAACAGGGCGGCACTGAAGCTTTCTTT
d_gene: TRBD2; j_gene: TRBJ2-1; abundance: .; v_gene: TRBV2; CDR3aa: CVGSGNPPNNEQFF; CDR3nt: TGTGTGGGTAGCGGGAACCCCCCAAACAATGAGCAGTTCTTC
d_gene: .; j_gene: TRBJ2-7; abundance: .; v_gene: TRBV5-1; CDR3aa: CASSLETGLLNYEQYF; CDR3nt: TGCGCCAGCAGCTTGGAAACGGGACTCCTAAACTACGAGCAGTACTTC
d_gene: .; j_gene: TRBJ1-3; abundance: .; v_gene: TRBV18; CDR3aa: CASSPPFPGNTIYF; CDR3nt: TGTGCCAGCTCACCACCCTTTCCTGGAAACACCATATATTTT
d_gene: .; j_gene: TRBJ1-1; abundance: .; v_gene: TRBV6-6; CDR3aa: CASGARGPSEAFF; CDR3nt: TGTGCCAGCGGAGCAAGGGGTCCGAGTGAAGCTTTCTTT
d_gene: .; j_gene: TRBJ2-3; abundance: .; v_gene: TRBV18; CDR3aa: CASSLQGDADTQYF; CDR3nt: TGTGCCAGCTCACTTCAGGGTGACGCAGATACGCAGTATTTT
d_gene: TRBD2; j_gene: TRBJ2-7; abundance: .; v_gene: TRBV4-2; CDR3aa: CASSQGAGGPREQYF; CDR3nt: TGTGCCAGCAGCCAAGGAGCGGGAGGGCCGCGCGAGCAGTACTTC
d_gene: TRBD1; j_gene: TRBJ2-7; abundance: .; v_gene: TRBV30; CDR3aa: CAYKRPGQGIAYEQYF; CDR3nt: TGTGCCTACAAACGACCGGGACAGGGAATAGCCTACGAGCAGTACTTC
d_gene: TRBD1; j_gene: TRBJ1-1; abundance: once; v_gene: TRBV10-2; CDR3aa: CASFSWVGTANTEAFF; CDR3nt: TGCGCCAGCTTTTCTTGGGTCGGGACAGCCAACACTGAAGCTTTCTTT
d_gene: TRBD1; j_gene: TRBJ2-1; abundance: .; v_gene: TRBV2; CDR3aa: CASSLDRGSEQFF; CDR3nt: TGTGCCAGCAGTCTCGACAGGGGGAGTGAGCAGTTCTTC
d_gene: TRBD2; j_gene: TRBJ2-3; abundance: .; v_gene: TRBV13; CDR3aa: CASSFLEREGPDTQYF; CDR3nt: TGTGCCAGCAGCTTCCTGGAGCGGGAGGGCCCAGATACGCAGTATTTT
d_gene: .; j_gene: TRBJ2-5; abundance: .; v_gene: TRBV11-2; CDR3aa: CASSWTVQETQYF; CDR3nt: TGTGCCAGCAGCTGGACAGTGCAAGAGACCCAGTACTTC
d_gene: TRBD2; j_gene: TRBJ2-3; abundance: .; v_gene: TRBV4-1; CDR3aa: CASSAGTSGTTDTQYF; CDR3nt: TGCGCCAGCAGCGCGGGGACTAGCGGGACCACAGATACGCAGTATTTT
d_gene: .; j_gene: TRBJ1-5; abundance: .; v_gene: TRBV2; CDR3aa: CASTENQGNQPQHF; CDR3nt: TGTGCCAGCACCGAAAACCAGGGCAATCAGCCCCAGCATTTT
d_gene: .; j_gene: TRBJ1-1; abundance: once; v_gene: TRBV7-2; CDR3aa: CASSLNAPRGAEAFF; CDR3nt: TGTGCCAGCAGCTTAAACGCCCCCAGGGGCGCTGAAGCTTTCTTT
d_gene: .; j_gene: TRBJ2-7; abundance: .; v_gene: TRBV30; CDR3aa: CAWSASLSYEQYF; CDR3nt: TGTGCCTGGAGTGCCTCACTATCCTACGAGCAGTACTTC
d_gene: TRBD1; j_gene: TRBJ2-3; abundance: .; v_gene: TRBV30; CDR3aa: CACDMGQGKADTQYF; CDR3nt: TGTGCCTGCGATATGGGACAGGGGAAGGCAGATACGCAGTATTTT
d_gene: .; j_gene: TRBJ2-5; abundance: .; v_gene: TRBV12-5; CDR3aa: CASGGGETQYF; CDR3nt: TGTGCTAGTGGTGGGGGGGAGACCCAGTACTTC
d_gene: .; j_gene: TRBJ1-4; abundance: .; v_gene: TRBV5-1; CDR3aa: CASSLPNGGLNEKLFF; CDR3nt: TGCGCCAGCAGCTTGCCCAACGGCGGCCTCAATGAAAAACTGTTTTTT
d_gene: TRBD2; j_gene: TRBJ2-3; abundance: .; v_gene: TRBV4-1; CDR3aa: CASSQDQAGGVQGTQYF; CDR3nt: TGCGCCAGCAGCCAAGATCAGGCGGGGGGTGTTCAAGGTACGCAGTATTTT
d_gene: .; j_gene: TRBJ1-1; abundance: few; v_gene: TRBV27; CDR3aa: CASSLRRGWTEAFF; CDR3nt: TGTGCCAGCAGTTTGCGCAGGGGATGGACTGAAGCTTTCTTT
d_gene: TRBD2; j_gene: TRBJ2-1; abundance: .; v_gene: TRBV10-3; CDR3aa: CAISERGLAFNEQFF; CDR3nt: TGTGCCATCAGTGAGCGGGGACTAGCGTTTAATGAGCAGTTCTTC
d_gene: TRBD2; j_gene: TRBJ2-3; abundance: few; v_gene: TRBV27; CDR3aa: CASSLTSATDTQYF; CDR3nt: TGTGCCAGCAGTTTAACTAGCGCCACAGATACGCAGTATTTT
d_gene: .; j_gene: TRBJ2-2; abundance: .; v_gene: TRBV19; CDR3aa: CASTHGKRSGELFF; CDR3nt: TGTGCCAGTACCCATGGCAAGCGCTCCGGGGAGCTGTTTTTT
d_gene: TRBD2; j_gene: TRBJ2-3; abundance: few; v_gene: TRBV19; CDR3aa: CASSITSGRPDTQYF; CDR3nt: TGTGCCAGTAGTATAACTAGCGGGAGGCCAGATACGCAGTATTTT
d_gene: .; j_gene: TRBJ2-7; abundance: .; v_gene: TRBV27; CDR3aa: CASSSGNSYEQYF; CDR3nt: TGTGCCAGCAGTTCAGGGAACTCCTACGAGCAGTACTTC
d_gene: .; j_gene: TRBJ2-7; abundance: .; v_gene: TRBV6-6; CDR3aa: CASKTEVNEQYF; CDR3nt: TGTGCCAGCAAGACGGAGGTCAACGAGCAGTACTTC
d_gene: TRBD1; j_gene: TRBJ1-3; abundance: .; v_gene: TRBV7-8; CDR3aa: CASSLQGAGNTIYF; CDR3nt: TGTGCCAGCAGCTTGCAGGGGGCTGGAAACACCATATATTTT